Described below is a single T cell receptor beta chain sequence and its context. This clone was found a few times. Its antigen is not yet known. Per-base qualities were not stored, and no clone one base away is much larger. The cohort consisted of some 670 healthy bone marrow donors. Cohort members were all nominally healthy when sampled, although unrecorded immune exposures were likely present. The donor was CMV seropositive and was included in the group of about 290 seropositive cohort members. A peripheral blood sample was provided by each donor, and peripheral blood mononuclear cells were used for TCR beta sequencing. Genomic DNA was extracted from the blood cell samples with the Qiagen DNeasy Blood Extraction Kit. The sample is drawn from a study of cytomegalovirus exposure and HLA in healthy donors (dated by TCRdb to between 2016 and 2019). Regarding the complete study: According to an earlier analysis of several hundred of the donors, some 180 million T cells yielded some 120 million unique TCR beta sequences and approximately 300 Gb of sequence data. An early release covering over 500 HLA-typed donors comprised roughly 300 gigabases of sequencing data and approximately 85 million unique TCR sequences. The genetic ancestry cluster associated with self-reported Caucasian donors included around 76% of the roughly 400 genotyped donors. The study was designed to test whether signatures of past pathogen exposure could be identified by cataloging public T cell receptors. The T cell repertoires of under 750 subjects were profiled by immunosequencing and related to cytomegalovirus serostatus. Along with the approximately 700-subject first cohort, a separate validation cohort of over a hundred different subjects was used. The study combined high-throughput TCR immunosequencing, statistical association of individual TCRs with disease status, and machine learning to predict cytomegalovirus infection status. To study patterns of TCR occurrence, a later analysis re-analyzed previously published TCR beta repertoires from 666 donors and added high-resolution HLA genotyping. Rather than drawing on any new phenotypic data, the later analysis identified candidate immune exposures from TCR beta sequences and the way those sequences occurred across donors. An earlier analysis of roughly 580 of the donors used high-throughput TCR beta sequencing to judge whether each TCR beta V gene segment behaved as functional or pseudogenic. Alongside the repertoire data, information on donor age, sex, ethnicity and CMV serostatus was compiled. Genome-wide SNP genotypes for about 65% of the roughly 670 donors were used in a later genetic analysis, which treated that subset as a discovery cohort. Every repertoire in the discovery cohort had been generated on one and the same sequencing platform. HLA typing included class I and class II loci at four-digit resolution. The number of donors typed differed by locus, with about 629-630 for A, B, C, DRB1 and DQB1, around 520 for DQA1, over 600 for DPA1, and some 470 for DPB1. About 5 DR-DQ haplotypes were handled as single units for association and clustering, since linkage in the cohort was strong. Across 398 genotyped donors of the cohort, an average of approximately 240,000 unique TCR beta nucleotide sequences per donor were sequenced, and 15% to 20% of those sequences were non-productive. The study at large found these results: In a later analysis, several top co-occurrence clusters were reported to appear linked to parvovirus B19, influenza, CMV and Epstein-Barr virus. Across donors, most TCR sequences were observed very rarely, whereas some public TCRs were present in many individuals. In a later analysis, HLA-associated TCR beta chains were found to be more clonally expanded and to have lower generation probabilities than equally common non-associated chains. Some IMGT-functional V segments, including TRBV6-2 and TRBV6-3, could not be told apart with the 87-base-pair reads, so those segments were excluded. A further reported finding was that TCR beta sequences accurately predicted the HLA-A and HLA-B alleles for most subjects in the first cohort. A later analysis found that TCR association rates varied across HLA loci, with DRB1 alleles showing the most associated TCRs and HLA-C alleles the fewest. Strong co-occurrence of HLA alleles, especially DR and DQ, made assigning TCR associations to individual alleles difficult. In vitro tests confirmed that a few of the cytomegalovirus-associated TCR beta chains recognize cytomegalovirus antigens. Because HLA typing was unavailable for some donors at each locus, only the typed subset was used in association tests. Only TCR beta chains were sequenced in this cohort, and the absence of alpha or paired-chain data limited detectable features. An association between a missense DCLRE1C variant and V-gene and J-gene trimming of TCR beta chains was found in a later genetic analysis and replicated in an independent cohort. A cluster of highly shared sequence variants was judged likely to be a technical artifact of the sequencing pipeline. An earlier analysis of some 590 of the donors showed that most TCR beta V segments appeared in productive rearrangements either about 90% or about 30% of the time, which broadly matched IMGT annotations. Immune exposure information for the cohort was limited to CMV serostatus. Compared with the approximately 670-donor mean, donors in an Asian-associated ancestry cluster had fewer N-insertions in productive TCRs, according to a later genetic analysis. A later analysis associated about 17,000 TCR beta sequences with specific HLA alleles at a false discovery rate of 0.05. The earlier analysis of approximately 560 of the donors excluded seventeen rarely observed V segments, including chromosome 9 orphons, because counts were too low. The authors suggested that the approach could potentially be extended to other disease states and immunological phenotypes. Cytomegalovirus status was reported to be diagnosed by the classifier with high specificity and sensitivity in both the original and validation cohorts. In a later analysis, most CMV-associated TCR beta chains were found to appear HLA-restricted, with HLA associations seemingly driven largely by CMV exposure. A total of fewer than 200 TCR beta chains were listed by the study as associated with cytomegalovirus. Linkage disequilibrium might explain the correlated functional status among segregating V segments, but an unknown experimental factor could not be excluded. The presence/absence analyses assumed that sequencing depth was roughly uniform across donors, and that assumption may not be true.

CDR3 length: 16 amino acids, cysteine to phenylalanine. Only the CDR3 DNA is retained, 48 bases long and in frame from the first base. Trimming at the junction amounts to 3 bases on V and 1 base on J, and the germline ends lie 14 bases apart. The germline V gene specifies SGHTS as CDR1 and YDEGEE as CDR2. Libraries were constructed by the immunoSEQ multiplex PCR assay. A mixture of 60 forward primers for TCR Vbeta segments and 13 reverse primers for TCR Jbeta segments was used in the multiplex PCR. The CDR3 region of rearranged TCR beta genes was amplified from genomic DNA by a multiplex PCR assay. The amplified TCR beta libraries were sequenced on the Illumina HiSeq System as 87-base-pair reads. For the original study's pipeline: A later analysis counted tens of millions of unique TCR beta chains across the 650 to 700 repertoires, and 9.5 million to 11 million of these chains were shared by at least two donors. Raw reads were error-corrected and collapsed into unique sequences with a nearest-neighbor algorithm that merged closely related sequences to remove PCR and sequencing errors. Alignment of CDR3 sequences to IMGT reference sequences was used to assign V, D and J gene segments. Each retained sequence needed at least a six-nucleotide match to both a V gene segment and a J gene segment. A rearrangement was called productive if the CDR3 had no stop codons and remained in frame with V and J, and every other rearrangement was called non-productive. Following IMGT convention, CDR3 was defined as the stretch from the second conserved V-encoded cysteine to the conserved J-encoded phenylalanine. Sequences without an unambiguous match to a single V gene segment were excluded from the earlier analysis of about 600 of the donors. In an earlier analysis of approximately 590 of the donors, a V segment was called functional when productive rearrangements were above 56.7%, and segregating when the standard deviation between donors exceeded 5%. A statistical classification framework was built to diagnose cytomegalovirus status from the catalog of TCR beta chain sequences. A later analysis assigned V and J genes by comparing TCR nucleotide sequences with IMGT/GENE-DB human TR gene sequences. Using the TCRdist pipeline, a later analysis assigned CDR3 sequences along with most-parsimonious VDJ recombination scenarios. In a later analysis, each TCR beta chain was defined by its CDR3 amino acid sequence together with its V-gene family, and reads lacking a unique V-gene family were excluded. To address suspected cross-contamination and a sequencing artifact, a later analysis removed 550 to 750 highly shared, low-generation-probability nucleotide sequences. In a later analysis, a clonal expansion index was calculated for each public chain from normalized within-repertoire ranks of inferred template counts. In a later analysis, generation probabilities were computed using a VDJ recombination model fitted to out-of-frame rearrangements, and the results were checked against IGoR. In a later analysis, TCR-TCR, TCR-HLA and TCR-CMV co-occurrence was scored with hypergeometric tests, and a repertoire-size bias correction was applied to TCR pairs. To estimate false discovery rates, a later analysis permuted the HLA or CMV assignments 20 times. A later analysis grouped co-occurring TCRs with DBSCAN, adding TCRdist sequence similarity when clustering within HLA-allele-positive subsets. Repertoires with fewer than 30,000 or more than 120,000 public chains, plus five repertoires with anomalous nucleotide sharing, were excluded from co-occurrence clustering. TCRdb took this table from immuneACCESS and kept in-frame rearrangements with V and J called. Such tables lack part of the clones; where checked against another copy, unresolved V genes explain under half of the gap, and the rest is unexplained. The D gene and trimming were derived from the DNA, and the V and J assignments and clone size from that table. For this sample there are fewer than 95,000 clones; 75% to 90% appear just once. About 7% of the sample lies in the top ten.

Sequencing used PBMCs. The V gene is TRBV5-8 and the J gene is TRBJ1-5; the D region possibly corresponds to TRBD1 (5 bases align). The receptor was derived from a middle-aged man in good health and CMV-seropositive. In nucleotides, the sequence is TGTGCCAGCAGCTCCCCGGCGGGGGGAAGCAATCAGCCCCAGCATTTT. It codes for CASSSPAGGSNQPQHF.